This passage covers 21 T cell receptor beta chains from one sample sequenced in a study of patients and donors after allogeneic stem cell transplantation. TCRdb re-called the RT-PCR reads with MiXCR, one entry per CDR3 protein. The sample includes 920,000 or so distinct CDR3 sequences, 18% seen only once; the top ten take 5% to 6.5%. Sequenced material: blood, either unsorted or a sorted T cell fraction (not recorded which). The origin of the receptors is a human donor who was either an allogeneic HSCT recipient or a stem cell or donor lymphocyte infusion donor (not recorded which). It is not recorded whose cells these are; they may come from a transplant donor.

This sequence joins TRBV20-1 and TRBJ2-3; TRBD2 matches 14 bases. This CDR3 has 15 amino acids. V lost 3 bases and J lost 6; bases outside the gene matches: 5. Germline CDR1 is DFQATT and CDR2 is SNEGSKA (reference sequence). The CDR3: CSARGTSGSRDTQYF. The CDR3 coding sequence is TGCAGTGCTAGGGGGACTAGCGGGAGTCGGGATACGCAGTATTTT.

The chain employs TRBV7-3 and TRBJ2-1; TRBD1 or TRBD2 may be the D gene (5 bases each). Germline-derived CDR1 and CDR2 are SGHTA and FQGTGA. The CDR3 sequence is 19 residues long. V was clipped by 5 bases and J by 0 bases, with 23 bases between them. CDR3 protein: CASSPRDSGKFGSYNEQFF. Written as DNA, the CDR3 is TGTGCCAGCAGCCCCCGCGACAGCGGAAAGTTTGGCTCCTACAATGAGCAGTTCTTC.

The chain uses TRBV12-3 or TRBV12-4 and TRBJ2-4; tentatively, D is TRBD2 (5 bases). This CDR3 is built from 17 residues. Between the trimmed V and J ends, which lost 4 bases and 2 bases, there was a span of 18 bases. In DNA, the CDR3 is TGTGCCAGCAGTTCCCCACCTAGAGGGAGAACCAAAAACATTCAGTACTTC. Translation gives CASSSPPRGRTKNIQYF.

This clonotype came up a few times. The chain has TRBV20-1 and TRBJ2-7, with 7 bases lining up with TRBD1. The J segment lost 5 bases and the V segment lost 2 bases, leaving 9 bases of the junction unmatched. The germline gives CDR1 DFQATT, CDR2 SNEGSKA (reference sequence). This CDR3 contains 14 residues. This chain's CDR3 is CSARTPGQNHEQYF. CDR3 in DNA: TGCAGTGCTAGAACGCCGGGACAGAACCACGAGCAGTACTTC.

This clonotype was picked up a small number of times. V is TRBV6-5 and J is TRBJ2-7, with D maybe TRBD2 (5 bases). The V gene's germline CDR1 is MNHEY and CDR2 SVGAGI. The ends were cut back, 0 bases at V and 5 bases at J, with 14 bases in the middle. CDR3 length equals 15 residues. The CDR3 DNA sequence: TGTGCCAGCAGTTACTCGAGATTCGGGATCCACGAGCAGTACTTC. Translating gives CASSYSRFGIHEQYF.

This clonotype has ten or more counts. The chain joins TRBV12-3 or TRBV12-4 to TRBJ1-1; 8 nucleotides line up with TRBD1. The CDR3 spans 14 residues. V lost 6 bases and J lost 4; bases outside the gene matches: 7. CDR3 nucleotides: TGTGCCAGCAGGTTCAGGGGGCTGGGCACTGAAGCTTTCTTT. Translated, it gives CASRFRGLGTEAFF.

This clonotype came up many times. The V gene is TRBV12-3 or TRBV12-4, the J gene TRBJ2-3; maybe TRBD1 (6 bases). V lost 1 base to trimming and J lost 2 bases, with 13 bases between them. The CDR3 covers 16 residues. CDR3 coding DNA: TGTGCCAGCAGTTTAGGACGGGACATACCCACAGATACGCAGTATTTT. It translates to CASSLGRDIPTDTQYF.

This rearrangement joins TRBV11-2 to TRBJ2-3; D gene ambiguous. This CDR3 region has 15 residues. In germline, CDR1 is SGHAT, CDR2 FQNNGV. V was shortened by 2 bases and J by 4 bases, with 13 bases between the two germline ends. The CDR3 loop reads CASSLQFSRSDTQYF. The CDR3 DNA reads TGTGCCAGCAGCTTACAGTTTTCGCGTTCAGATACGCAGTATTTT.

The genes are TRBV28 and TRBJ1-1; D call uncertain. The CDR3 spans 12 residues. Per germline, CDR1 MDHEN and CDR2 SYDVKM. The V end lost 4 bases, the J end lost 14 bases, and 17 bases lay between the germline ends. CDR3 in amino acids: CASSYYLADQFF. The CDR3 DNA reads TGTGCCAGCAGTTACTATCTAGCGGACCAGTTCTTT. Full variable domain (remainder filled in from reference TRBV28 and TRBJ1-1): DVKVTQSSRYLVKRTGEKVFLECVQDMDHENMFWYRQDPGLGLRLIYFSYDVKMKEKGDIPEGYSVSREKKERFSLILESASTNQTSMYLCASSYYLADQFFGQGTRLTVV.

The chain is built from TRBV7-6 and TRBJ1-1; unclear D gene. Per germline, CDR1 SGHVS and CDR2 FNYEAQ. With 5 bases removed from V and 6 bases from J, the gap between germline ends came to 10 bases. The CDR3 has 12 residues. CDR3 region: CASSPWGSEAFF. CDR3 bases: TGTGCCAGCAGCCCTTGGGGATCTGAAGCTTTCTTT. The whole variable domain, remainder taken from reference TRBV7-6 and TRBJ1-1, is GAGVSQSPRYKVTKRGQDVALRCDPISGHVSLYWYRQALGQGPEFLTYFNYEAQQDKSGLPNDRFSAERPEGSISTLTIQRTEQRDSAMYRCASSPWGSEAFFGQGTRLTVV.

This chain links TRBV29-1 with TRBJ2-5; D not resolved. Looked up from germline, CDR1 is SQVTM and CDR2 is ANQGSEA. The CDR3 totals 14 residues. Trimming stripped 2 bases from V and 9 bases from J, with 19 bases between. CDR3 sequence reads: CSVEMVVGSSAQYF. Here the CDR3 DNA reads TGCAGCGTTGAAATGGTTGTGGGTAGTTCGGCCCAGTACTTC.

The chain uses TRBV20-1 and TRBJ2-3, with TRBD1 matching 7 bases. Germline V lookup: CDR1 DFQATT, CDR2 SNEGSKA (reference sequence). Unmatched junction bases numbered 9, after V lost 5 bases and J lost 1 base. The CDR3 loop spans 15 amino acids. The CDR3 region has the DNA TGCAGTGCTCTAGAGCGACAGGGCGGCACAGATACGCAGTATTTT. Translation: CSALERQGGTDTQYF.

The table lists this clonotype with a few counts. This chain connects TRBV4-1 to TRBJ1-6; the D is unclear. CDR1 and CDR2 (germline): MGHRA, YSYEKL. This CDR3 is 17 amino acids long. Trimming took 0 bases from V and 8 from J, leaving 17 bases between them. The CDR3 reads CASSQETLTAEDSPLHF. The DNA for the CDR3 is TGCGCCAGCAGCCAAGAGACCCTCACGGCAGAAGATTCACCCCTCCACTTT.

This clonotype has a count of ten or more. This sequence joins TRBV12-3 or TRBV12-4 and TRBJ1-5, with D uncertain. Trimming pared 5 bases from V and 3 bases from J, leaving 11 bases between. CDR3 length equals 14 residues. The CDR3 DNA sequence: TGTGCCAGCAGTCCCCGCGGGGTCAATCAGCCCCAGCATTTT. It translates to CASSPRGVNQPQHF.

The rearrangement joins TRBV5-4 to TRBJ2-3, with TRBD1 matching 7 bases. Germline lookup yields CDR1 SGHNT and CDR2 YYREEE (reference sequence). The CDR3 length is 16 residues. V gave up 0 bases and J gave up 3 bases; unmatched junction bases: 7. CDR3 protein: CASSLAATGSTDTQYF. CDR3 DNA: TGTGCCAGCAGCTTGGCCGCGACAGGGAGTACAGATACGCAGTATTTT.

The V call is TRBV2, the J call TRBJ2-1, with a possible D match to TRBD2 (5 bases). Trimming stripped 9 bases from V and 9 bases from J, with 24 bases between. The CDR3 contains 15 residues. The germline gives CDR1 SNHLY, CDR2 FYNNEI. CDR3 sequence: CASQGSVGNRGEQFF. The CDR3 nucleotides read TGTGCCAGTCAAGGTTCCGTGGGAAATCGGGGTGAGCAGTTCTTC.

The chain employs TRBV7-9 and TRBJ2-1, with 8 bases matching TRBD1. There are 13 residues in the CDR3. Germline loops: CDR1 SEHNR, CDR2 FQNEAQ (reference sequence). The V segment lost 5 bases and the J segment 10 bases; nucleotides outside the gene matches: 7. In DNA form, the CDR3 reads TGTGCCAGCAGCATCGGGACAGGAGGGGAGCAGTTCTTC. Its translation is CASSIGTGGEQFF.

This clonotype has just a few counts. The CDR3 here is CASSLGQTSGRVYEQYF. The CDR3 DNA is TGTGCCAGCAGTTTAGGGCAGACTAGCGGGAGGGTTTACGAGCAGTACTTC. The V and J genes are TRBV12-3 or TRBV12-4 and TRBJ2-7, with 14 bases fitting TRBD2. CDR3 length equals 17 residues. The V and J ends lost 1 base and 4 bases, in that order; junction bases with no gene match: 6.

The chain uses TRBV27 and TRBJ2-3; 11 bases match TRBD2. In germline, CDR1 is MNHEY, CDR2 SMNVEV (reference sequence). The CDR3 consists of 17 residues. V lost 3 bases, J lost 4 bases, and 9 bases stayed unmatched. The CDR3 DNA reads as TGTGCCAGCAGTTTGCCCACTCCGGGACTAGCGGCAGATACGCAGTATTTT. Translation gives CASSLPTPGLAADTQYF.

This clonotype was detected once. The rearrangement uses TRBV2 and TRBJ2-1, with D possibly matching TRBD2 (5 bases). CDR1 is SNHLY, CDR2 FYNNEI, per germline. The CDR3 covers 16 residues. Trimming removed 5 bases at V and 4 bases at J, with 18 bases between. The CDR3 here is CASSPRGQRGYNEQFF. CDR3 nucleotides: TGTGCCAGCAGTCCCCGCGGGCAGAGAGGTTACAATGAGCAGTTCTTC.

The chain links TRBV27 to TRBJ2-3; no reliable D call. Germline CDR1 reads MNHEY; CDR2 reads SMNVEV (reference sequence). The CDR3 covers 15 residues. Trimming shortened V by 5 bases and J by 4 bases, and 16 bases separated the two germline ends. The CDR3 nucleotides read TGTGCCAGCAGTGCAACCTTGGGTCTTGCAGATACGCAGTATTTT. Its translation is CASSATLGLADTQYF.